The 29 T cell receptor beta chains reported below all come from one sample, sequenced in a study of blood T cell repertoires in COVID-19. Data came from immunoSEQ multiplex PCR; TCRdb stores just in-frame clones and leaves some out. The repertoire holds 330,000 or so clones, around 87% seen once, with approximately 1.9% in the top ten. Sequencing used PBMCs or T cells enriched from blood (not recorded which). The receptors shown here come from a man between 35 and 55 years old in a cohort exposed to, infected with or recovered from COVID-19 (not recorded which).

The rearrangement uses TRBV27 and TRBJ2-1; 11 bases match TRBD2. With V trimmed by 2 bases and J by 1 base, 1 base remained unmatched. CDR1 and CDR2 (germline): MNHEY, SMNVEV (reference sequence). The CDR3 sequence is 16 residues long. The CDR3 spells CASSLRLAGSYNEQFF. For the CDR3, the DNA is TGTGCCAGCAGTTTACGACTAGCGGGATCCTACAATGAGCAGTTCTTC.

This chain connects TRBV6-6 to TRBJ2-1, with TRBD2 identical over 12 bases. Trimming took 1 base from V and 8 from J; bases not matched to a gene: 6. CDR1 is MNHNY, CDR2 SVGAGI, per germline (reference sequence). The CDR3 extends over 16 amino acids. The CDR3 loop is CASSYLLAGGRDEQFF. CDR3 nucleotides: TGTGCCAGCAGTTACTTGCTAGCGGGAGGGCGGGATGAGCAGTTCTTC.

The chain uses TRBV18 and TRBJ2-7; D uncertain. The germline CDR1 and CDR2 sequences are KGHSH and LQKENI. There are 13 residues in the CDR3. Trimming removed 1 base at V and 5 bases at J, with 9 bases between. CDR3 loop: CASSPRQDNEQYF. The CDR3 region has the DNA TGTGCCAGCTCACCACGGCAGGATAACGAGCAGTACTTC.

The chain combines TRBV30 with TRBJ1-2; the D gene is possibly TRBD1 (5 bases). Trimming pared 0 bases from V and 7 bases from J, leaving 15 bases between. Germline CDR1 reads GTSNPN; CDR2 reads SVGIG (reference sequence). The length of the CDR3 is 14 residues. CDR3 sequence reads: CAWSVLVGQAGYTF. In nucleotides, the CDR3 is TGTGCCTGGAGTGTACTCGTCGGACAAGCTGGCTACACCTTC. Together with reference TRBV30 and TRBJ1-2, the CDR3 gives the full variable domain: SQTIHQWPATLVQPVGSPLSLECTVEGTSNPNLYWYRQAAGRGLQLLFYSVGIGQISSEVPQNLSASRPQDRQFILSSKKLLLSDSGFYLCAWSVLVGQAGYTFGSGTRLTVV.

The J gene is TRBJ1-1, the V gene TRBV6-5, with 9 bases lining up with TRBD1. Germline lookup yields CDR1 MNHEY and CDR2 SVGAGI. The junction had 7 bases not matched to a gene; V was cut back by 6 bases and J by 11 bases. CDR3 size: 12 residues. The CDR3 DNA sequence: TGTGCCAGCAGGCCTACAGGGGGCTACGCTTTCTTT. This sequence encodes CASRPTGGYAFF.

The sample holds one count of this clone. The chain has TRBV7-9 and TRBJ1-4, with 7 bases fitting TRBD1. The CDR3 extends over 15 amino acids. Germline V lookup: CDR1 SEHNR, CDR2 FQNEAQ (reference sequence). V dropped 5 bases and J dropped 2; count of bases not matched to a gene: 5. The CDR3 reads CASSAMGQTNEKLFF. The CDR3 coding sequence is TGTGCCAGCAGCGCGATGGGACAGACTAATGAAAAACTGTTTTTT.

J is TRBJ2-4 and V is TRBV4-1, with 11 bases lining up with TRBD2. With V trimmed by 0 bases and J by 6 bases, 1 base remained unmatched. CDR1 and CDR2 (germline): MGHRA, YSYEKL. The CDR3 covers 15 residues. CDR3 region: CASSQDSGRANIQYF. The DNA of the CDR3 is TGCGCCAGCAGCCAAGATAGCGGGAGGGCAAACATTCAGTACTTC.

This clone was counted only a few times. The V gene is TRBV5-1, the J gene TRBJ1-1, with TRBD1 identical over 10 bases. V lost 6 bases and J lost 4; bases outside the gene matches: 9. The germline CDR1 and CDR2 sequences are SGHRS and YFSETQ. The CDR3 length is 15 residues. The CDR3 spells CASKTGTGVGTEAFF. DNA for the CDR3: TGCGCCAGCAAAACCGGGACAGGGGTTGGCACTGAAGCTTTCTTT.

The V and J genes are TRBV10-1 and TRBJ2-4; 10 bases line up with TRBD2. Looked up from germline, CDR1 is WNHNN and CDR2 is SYGVQD (reference sequence). Trimming removed 2 bases from V and 6 bases from J; junction bases left unmatched: 13. CDR3 length: 18 residues. The CDR3 is CASSEVGLAGARGNIQYF. The DNA of the CDR3 is TGCGCCAGCAGTGAGGTCGGGCTAGCGGGAGCGCGTGGAAACATTCAGTACTTC.

The rearrangement joins TRBV5-3 to TRBJ2-2, with 9 bases matching TRBD2. TRBV5-3 is known as an ORF, though its function is uncertain. J gave up 5 bases and V 0 bases, and 8 bases lay outside the gene matches. This CDR3 spans 17 amino acids. The CDR3 nucleotides are TGTGCCAGAAGCTTGGGGACTAGCGCCGTGTTTACCGGGGAGCTGTTTTTT. Translation gives CARSLGTSAVFTGELFF.

The V gene is TRBV18, the J gene TRBJ2-7, with TRBD1 as a possible D gene (6 bases). From germline, CDR1 is KGHSH and CDR2 LQKENI. The CDR3 has 14 amino acids. Trimming removed 0 bases at V and 4 bases at J, with 10 bases between. DNA for the CDR3: TGTGCCAGCTCACCACCCGGGACACCTTACGAGCAGTACTTC. Encoded protein: CASSPPGTPYEQYF. The full variable domain, rest sourced from reference TRBV18 and TRBJ2-7, is NAGVMQNPRHLVRRRGQEARLRCSPMKGHSHVYWYRQLPEEGLKFMVYLQKENIIDESGMPKERFSAEFPKEGPSILRIQQVVRGDSAAYFCASSPPGTPYEQYFGPGTRLTVT.

This chain joins TRBV7-8 and TRBJ2-1, with TRBD2 identical over 10 bases. After removal of 0 bases from V and 7 bases from J, the junction contained 6 bases not matched to a gene. Germline CDR1 SGHVS, CDR2 FQNEAQ. This CDR3 spans 16 amino acids. The CDR3: CASSLAPGLAQNEQFF. The CDR3 DNA is TGTGCCAGCAGCTTAGCCCCGGGACTAGCGCAGAATGAGCAGTTCTTC.

The genes are TRBV19 and TRBJ1-5; 10 bases fit TRBD1. Germline values: CDR1 LNHDA, CDR2 SQIVND (reference sequence). V gave up 4 bases and J gave up 3 bases; unmatched junction bases: 3. This CDR3 has 15 amino acids. CDR3 sequence (DNA): TGTGCCAGTAGTAGGGACAGGGGACCCAATCAGCCCCAGCATTTT. Amino acids: CASSRDRGPNQPQHF.

V gene TRBV2 combines with J gene TRBJ2-1; 7 positions match TRBD2. Unmatched junction bases numbered 3, after V lost 8 bases and J lost 8 bases. CDR3 length: 11 residues. Germline loops: CDR1 SNHLY, CDR2 FYNNEI. The CDR3 loop reads CASGRAHEQFF. CDR3 in DNA: TGTGCCAGCGGGAGGGCCCATGAGCAGTTCTTC.

This chain joins TRBV5-6 and TRBJ2-7, with D possibly being TRBD1 (6 bases). The CDR3 extends over 12 amino acids. Trimming stripped 4 bases from V and 6 bases from J, with 11 bases between. Germline-derived CDR1 and CDR2 are SGHDT and YYEEEE. CDR3 amino acids: CASSLQGTEQYF. The CDR3 bases are TGTGCCAGCAGCCTACAGGGCACCGAGCAGTACTTC.

CDR3 sequence reads: CASSLVPEGAGYEQYF. The CDR3 DNA reads as TGTGCCAGCAGCTTAGTCCCTGAGGGAGCGGGTTACGAGCAGTACTTC. V usage is TRBV11-2 and J usage is TRBJ2-7; the D gene is possibly TRBD2 (6 bases). Trimming removed 1 base from V and 4 bases from J, with 17 bases in between. The CDR3 contains 16 residues. Germline CDR1 SGHAT, CDR2 FQNNGV.

The chain links TRBV29-1 to TRBJ2-7, with D tentatively TRBD1 (7 bases). This CDR3 region has 15 residues. V gave up 6 bases and J gave up 2 bases, with 20 bases separating them. Per the germline V gene, CDR1 is SQVTM and CDR2 is ANQGSEA. In DNA form, the CDR3 reads TGCAGCGTGGACCGACAGGGTGGGGGGACCTACGAGCAGTACTTC. Translating gives CSVDRQGGGTYEQYF.

The chain has TRBV5-1 and TRBJ1-4; 7 bases are a match to TRBD1. V shed 4 bases and J 4 bases; nucleotides not matched to a gene: 7. In germline, CDR1 is SGHRS, CDR2 YFSETQ. This CDR3 region has 15 residues. CDR3 coding DNA: TGCGCCAGCAGCGCTGGGGACAGAGTTAATGAAAAACTGTTTTTT. This sequence encodes CASSAGDRVNEKLFF.

CDR3 bases: TGTGCCAGCAGCTCTAGCCGATACAATGAGCAGTTCTTC. The encoded protein is CASSSSRYNEQFF. The chain combines TRBV27 with TRBJ2-1; D is possibly TRBD2 (5 bases). CDR1 MNHEY and CDR2 SMNVEV come from the germline V gene (reference sequence). V shed 6 bases and J shed 4 bases, with 10 bases lying between them. The CDR3 spans 13 residues.

The rearrangement uses TRBV27 and TRBJ1-2, with 11 bases fitting TRBD1. V was pared by 6 bases and J by 7 bases, with 10 bases of the junction left unmatched. CDR1 is MNHEY, CDR2 SMNVEV, per germline (reference sequence). The CDR3 covers 15 residues. As DNA, the CDR3 is TGTGCCAGCAGAGCAACTGGACAGGGGGCAGTTGGCTACACCTTC. It translates to CASRATGQGAVGYTF.

This clone appeared a few times. The CDR3 DNA sequence: TGTGCCAGCAGCTTGGGACTAGCGGGAGTCGAGCAGTACTTC. Encoded protein: CASSLGLAGVEQYF. V usage is TRBV11-2 and J usage is TRBJ2-7, with 14 bases aligning to TRBD2. The CDR3 is 14 residues long. CDR1 is SGHAT, CDR2 FQNNGV, per germline. Trimming cost V 3 bases and J 6 bases; bases outside gene matches: 1.

The chain couples TRBV19 to TRBJ1-4; D is possibly TRBD1 (6 bases). Germline values: CDR1 LNHDA, CDR2 SQIVND (reference sequence). V was clipped by 7 bases and J by 4 bases, with 13 bases between them. The CDR3 length is 14 residues. DNA of the CDR3: TGTGCCAGTACCGCGACAGGCCATAATGAAAAACTGTTTTTT. It yields the protein CASTATGHNEKLFF.

In its sample, this clone was seen a few times. This chain connects TRBV6-5 to TRBJ1-2, with unresolved D. CDR1 MNHEY and CDR2 SVGAGI come from the germline V gene. Trimming removed 8 bases at V and 4 bases at J, with 14 bases between. The CDR3 has 13 residues. The CDR3 nucleotides read TGTGCCAGCGGCGGGTTGCAGAGCTATGGCTACACCTTC. This gives the protein CASGGLQSYGYTF.

This chain joins TRBV28 and TRBJ2-4, with 7 bases that match TRBD1. The CDR3 is 16 amino acids. CDR1 and CDR2 (germline): MDHEN, SYDVKM. With V trimmed by 6 bases and J by 3 bases, 11 bases remained unmatched. CDR3 protein: CASSTAGTVYKNIQYF. In DNA, the CDR3 is TGTGCCAGCAGCACCGCCGGGACAGTCTACAAAAACATTCAGTACTTC.

In DNA form, the CDR3 reads TGTGCCAGCAGCCTCAGGAACTCGAACACCGGGGAGCTGTTTTTT. It translates to CASSLRNSNTGELFF. The V and J genes are TRBV9 and TRBJ2-2; no reliable D call. Deletions cut 4 bases from V and 0 bases from J, with 10 bases between. The germline CDR1 and CDR2 sequences are SGDLS and YYNGEE. The length of the CDR3 is 15 residues.

This rearrangement joins TRBV5-1 to TRBJ1-1; 7 positions match TRBD1. Germline trimming cut 0 bases from V and 0 bases from J; bases unmatched to any gene: 8. The CDR3 runs to 17 residues. Germline V gives CDR1 SGHRS, CDR2 YFSETQ. The CDR3 sequence is CASSLAGTAGMNTEAFF. The CDR3 nucleotides are TGCGCCAGCAGCTTGGCCGGGACAGCCGGGATGAACACTGAAGCTTTCTTT.

The gene calls are TRBV5-1 and TRBJ1-1; D unresolved. The CDR3 totals 13 residues. Germline V CDR1 and CDR2: SGHRS, YFSETQ. Trimming stripped 4 bases from V and 0 bases from J, with 7 bases between. This CDR3 reads CASSAGMNTEAFF. Here the CDR3 DNA reads TGCGCCAGCAGCGCCGGGATGAACACTGAAGCTTTCTTT. Using reference TRBV5-1 and TRBJ1-1 for the parts outside the CDR3, the full variable domain is KAGVTQTPRYLIKTRGQQVTLSCSPISGHRSVSWYQQTPGQGLQFLFEYFSETQRNKGNFPGRFSGRQFSNSRSEMNVSTLELGDSALYLCASSAGMNTEAFFGQGTRLTVV.

This clone was recorded a few times. Its ends do not fully match the called genes, so a read error is possible. The chain couples TRBV19 to TRBJ2-1; 10 bases line up with TRBD2. The CDR3 consists of 16 residues. The germline V gene has CDR1 LNHDA and CDR2 SQIVND (reference sequence). CDR3 in amino acids: CASSTASGRPYNEQFF. In DNA, the CDR3 is TGTGCCAGCAGTACGGCTAGCGGGAGACCCTACAATGAGCAGTTCTTC.

V gene TRBV7-6 combines with J gene TRBJ1-5; 7 bases are a match to TRBD1. The CDR3 has 19 residues. Trimming took 1 base from V and 2 from J; bases not matched to a gene: 14. Germline lookup yields CDR1 SGHVS and CDR2 FNYEAQ. In DNA form, the CDR3 reads TGTGCCAGCAGCTTAGACGGGGGTAGGGGGCGATCGGGCAATCAGCCCCAGCATTTT. Protein product: CASSLDGGRGRSGNQPQHF.